The 28 T cell receptor beta chains below all came from one sample that was sequenced in a study of blood T cells in healthy people across ages (dated by TCRdb to the mid-2010s). Library preparation was by 5' RACE. Data came from an Illumina HiSeq 2500. A second PCR of 7 to 11 cycles was performed with a sample-barcoded 5' primer and a J-beta primer mix. Using fastp at Q25 and MiXCR, TCRdb reprocessed the public reads and kept productive beta chains. CDR3 protein duplicates are merged, each entry listing the most common genes and DNA. This sample lists about 930,000 distinct CDR3 sequences; just under 30% were detected once. The ten most abundant clones make up about 10% of the sample. These same data were also listed under a study on T cells of mothers and their children.

The specimen was blood. The receptors here all came from a woman aged 40 to 50 in good health.

This clonotype was seen ten or more times. In nucleotides, the CDR3 is TGCAGTGCTAGTTTGGGTCACTACGAGCAGTACTTC. Translation: CSASLGHYEQYF. V usage is TRBV20-1 and J usage is TRBJ2-7; D not certain. CDR1 DFQATT and CDR2 SNEGSKA come from the germline V gene (reference sequence). The CDR3 has 12 residues. Trimming pared 3 bases from V and 3 bases from J, leaving 9 bases between.

This clonotype was seen a few times. A much bigger clone sits one base away, suggesting this may be a read error. This rearrangement joins TRBV7-3 to TRBJ1-1, with 9 bases matching TRBD1. The CDR3 sequence is 14 residues long. Germline loops: CDR1 SGHTA, CDR2 FQGTGA. The ends lost 2 bases at V and 3 bases at J; junction bases unmatched: 1. CDR3 residues: CASSLGTGYTEAFF. CDR3 nucleotide sequence: TGTGCCAGCAGCTTAGGGACAGGGTACACTGAAGCTTTCTTT.

There are many counts of this clonotype. The chain is built from TRBV7-2 and TRBJ2-5; no reliable D call. CDR3 length: 14 residues. The germline V gene encodes CDR1 SGHTA and CDR2 FQGNSA. V lost 0 bases and J lost 0, with 5 bases in between. For the CDR3, the DNA is TGTGCCAGCAGCTTAGCCCGAAACCAAGAGACCCAGTACTTC. Residues: CASSLARNQETQYF.

The rearrangement links TRBV7-6 to TRBJ2-1; the match to TRBD2 covers 10 bases. Germline trimming cut 5 bases from V and 10 bases from J; bases unmatched to any gene: 14. This CDR3 is built from 16 residues. CDR1 is SGHVS and CDR2 is FNYEAQ in the germline V gene. CDR3 coding DNA: TGTGCCAGCAGCCCATTCAGCGGGGGGGTGCCTGGAGAGCAGTTCTTC. This encodes CASSPFSGGVPGEQFF.

Ten or more counts support this clonotype. J is TRBJ2-1 and V is TRBV10-3; TRBD2 matches 10 bases. V was clipped by 0 bases and J by 2 bases; unmatched bases: 1. The V gene's germline CDR1 is ENHRY and CDR2 SYGVKD. The CDR3 sequence is 16 residues long. The CDR3: CAISESSGGTYNEQFF. For the CDR3, the DNA is TGTGCCATCAGTGAGTCTAGCGGGGGGACCTACAATGAGCAGTTCTTC.

This clonotype was picked up many times. The chain has TRBV20-1 and TRBJ2-7; 8 nucleotides match TRBD1. Trimming took 1 base from V and 1 from J; bases not matched to a gene: 6. This CDR3 spans 15 amino acids. Germline-derived CDR1 and CDR2 are DFQATT and SNEGSKA (reference sequence). As DNA, the CDR3 is TGCAGTGCTAGAGCAAGGACAGGGTCATCCTACGAGCAGTACTTC. Translation: CSARARTGSSYEQYF.

This clonotype was recorded many times. CDR3 protein: CASSPGTGGAYEQYF. The CDR3 nucleotides read TGCGCCAGCAGCCCGGGGACAGGGGGAGCCTACGAGCAGTACTTC. This rearrangement joins TRBV5-1 to TRBJ2-7; 11 bases are shared with TRBD1. This CDR3 comprises 15 residues. V was clipped by 4 bases and J by 2 bases; unmatched bases: 5. Germline assignment: CDR1 SGHRS and CDR2 YFSETQ.

The DNA for the CDR3 is TGTGCCAGCAAAGCAGACAGAGGTGGAAACACCATATATTTT. Residues: CASKADRGGNTIYF. The V and J genes are TRBV27 and TRBJ1-3; TRBD1 might be the D (5 bases). CDR1 is MNHEY, CDR2 SMNVEV, per germline (reference sequence). The CDR3 contains 14 residues. With 7 bases removed from V and 3 bases from J, the gap between germline ends came to 13 bases.

In this sample, this clonotype turned up many times. This rearrangement joins TRBV6-5 to TRBJ1-1, with D unresolved. The V end lost 9 bases, the J end lost 4 bases, and 9 bases lay between the germline ends. CDR1 MNHEY and CDR2 SVGAGI come from the germline V gene. The CDR3 contains 11 residues. CDR3: CASEIGTEAFF. The CDR3 bases are TGTGCCAGTGAAATAGGCACTGAAGCTTTCTTT.

In its sample, this clonotype was seen many times. The V call is TRBV6-5, the J call TRBJ2-3, with D perhaps matching TRBD1 or TRBD2 (5 bases each). V dropped 6 bases and J dropped 4 bases, with 17 bases sitting between them. Germline CDR1 is MNHEY and CDR2 is SVGAGI. The length of the CDR3 is 15 residues. The CDR3 spells CASSPPGGEPDTQYF. The CDR3 DNA reads as TGTGCCAGCAGCCCTCCTGGGGGAGAGCCAGATACGCAGTATTTT.

CDR3 region: CASSQDQTGGRTGELFF. The CDR3 bases are TGCGCCAGCAGCCAAGACCAGACAGGGGGCCGGACCGGGGAGCTGTTTTTT. The rearrangement uses TRBV4-1 and TRBJ2-2, with 10 bases fitting TRBD1. The length of the CDR3 is 17 residues. Trimming removed 0 bases from V and 5 bases from J; junction bases left unmatched: 6. Germline V gene data show CDR1 as MGHRA and CDR2 as YSYEKL.

V usage is TRBV7-9 and J usage is TRBJ1-2; 7 positions match TRBD1. The CDR3 covers 15 residues. Germline V gene sequence: CDR1 SEHNR, CDR2 FQNEAQ (reference sequence). V lost 3 bases to trimming and J lost 1 base; unmatched junction nucleotides: 5. CDR3 sequence: CASSFSGQVNYGYTF. The CDR3 nucleotides read TGTGCCAGCAGCTTCTCAGGACAGGTTAACTATGGCTACACCTTC.

A few counts support this clonotype. V is TRBV6-4 and J is TRBJ2-1; 12 nucleotides match TRBD2. There are 15 residues in the CDR3. Germline CDR1 reads MRHNA; CDR2 reads SNTAGT. Losses at the gene ends were 6 bases for V and 8 bases for J; bases not matched to a gene: 8. CDR3 DNA sequence: TGTGCCAGCAGCCTCACTAGCGGGGGGTATGATGAGCAGTTCTTC. Protein: CASSLTSGGYDEQFF.

In this sample, this clonotype turned up a few times. The rearrangement uses TRBV20-1 and TRBJ2-3, with 11 bases matching TRBD2. Germline values: CDR1 DFQATT, CDR2 SNEGSKA (reference sequence). V lost 4 bases and J lost 4; bases outside the gene matches: 7. The CDR3 has 15 amino acids. CDR3 sequence: CSAIRLAGSADTQYF. The CDR3 region has the DNA TGCAGTGCTATCCGACTAGCGGGAAGCGCAGATACGCAGTATTTT.

This chain connects TRBV6-2 or TRBV6-3 to TRBJ1-2, with D perhaps matching TRBD1 (6 bases). Germline lookup yields CDR1 MNHEY and CDR2 SVGEGT. V lost 6 bases and J lost 13, with 18 bases in between. The CDR3 sequence is 12 residues long. CDR3 sequence (DNA): TGTGCCAGCAGACAGGGCCTCCTCGACCTCACCTTC. Amino acid sequence: CASRQGLLDLTF.

A word on this clonotype: An end of the junction differs from the germline gene, which may be a read error. V gene TRBV28 combines with J gene TRBJ1-2, with D tentatively TRBD1 (6 bases). This CDR3 region has 15 residues. Germline CDR1 MDHEN, CDR2 SYDVKM. The CDR3: CTSSYGTLGTYGYTF. CDR3 sequence (DNA): TGTACCAGCAGTTACGGGACACTAGGTACTTATGGCTACACCTTC.

The rearrangement joins TRBV7-9 to TRBJ2-1; D perhaps matches TRBD1 (6 bases). CDR3 length: 13 residues. Germline V CDR1 and CDR2: SEHNR, FQNEAQ (reference sequence). Trimming shortened V by 1 base and J by 6 bases, and 7 bases separated the two germline ends. CDR3 in amino acids: CASSLGDINEQFF. For the CDR3, the DNA is TGTGCCAGCAGCTTAGGGGACATCAATGAGCAGTTCTTC.

Comments on this clonotype: This may stem from a read error, because a much larger clone lies one nucleotide away. The chain employs TRBV5-1 and TRBJ2-2; 8 bases line up with TRBD2. CDR1 is SGHRS and CDR2 is YFSETQ in the germline V gene. This CDR3 contains 18 residues. The CDR3, as DNA: TGCGCCGGCAGCTTGGCCAGGCTAGCGGGCCTGAACACCGGGGAGCTGTTTTTT. Protein: CAGSLARLAGLNTGELFF.

The chain has TRBV7-2 and TRBJ2-1; TRBD2 matches at 7 bases. The CDR3 extends over 13 amino acids. J lost 8 bases, V lost 5 bases, and 6 bases had no gene match. Germline V gives CDR1 SGHTA, CDR2 FQGNSA. The CDR3 spells CASSPSGVDEQFF. The CDR3 DNA follows: TGTGCCAGCAGCCCAAGCGGGGTGGATGAGCAGTTCTTC. The full variable domain, its missing parts supplied by reference TRBV7-2 and TRBJ2-1, is GAGVSQSPSNKVTEKGKDVELRCDPISGHTALYWYRQSLGQGLEFLIYFQGNSAPDKSGLPSDRFSAERTGGSVSTLTIQRTQQEDSAVYLCASSPSGVDEQFFGPGTRLTVL.

This clonotype showed up just a few times. The genes are TRBV7-2 and TRBJ2-2; 9 bases line up with TRBD1. V shed 4 bases, J shed 2 bases, and the junction held 5 bases outside the gene matches. The CDR3 loop spans 16 amino acids. Germline V gene sequence: CDR1 SGHTA, CDR2 FQGNSA. In DNA form, the CDR3 reads TGTGCCAGCAGCTCTAGGACAGGGGCCAACACCGGGGAGCTGTTTTTT. Protein product: CASSSRTGANTGELFF.

This clonotype was seen many times. In DNA form, the CDR3 reads TGTGCCAGCAGCAAGATCTACGAGCAGTACTTC. It codes for CASSKIYEQYF. V gene TRBV28 combines with J gene TRBJ2-7; D gene unclear. This CDR3 is built from 11 residues. Germline V CDR1 and CDR2: MDHEN, SYDVKM. V was cut by 6 bases and J by 3 bases, with 6 bases left in between.

This clonotype came up many times. The rearrangement joins TRBV7-6 to TRBJ2-1; no reliable D call. V was shortened by 8 bases and J by 5 bases, with 13 bases between the two germline ends. Per the germline V gene, CDR1 is SGHVS and CDR2 is FNYEAQ. CDR3 length equals 13 residues. The CDR3 DNA sequence: TGTGCCAGCGAAACTGGCCGGAACAATGAGCAGTTCTTC. This encodes CASETGRNNEQFF.

V and J are TRBV14 and TRBJ1-4, with D uncertain. V lost 1 base, J lost 8 bases, and 14 bases lay in between. Germline V lookup: CDR1 SGHDN, CDR2 FVKESK. The CDR3 has 15 amino acids. As DNA, the CDR3 is TGTGCCAGCAGCCAAGCGAGGGCGGCTCGAGAAAAACTGTTTTTT. Its protein product is CASSQARAAREKLFF.

This clonotype was counted only a few times. The V gene is TRBV12-3 or TRBV12-4, the J gene TRBJ2-7, with TRBD2 identical over 9 bases. Unmatched junction bases numbered 20, after V lost 5 bases and J lost 12 bases. CDR3 length: 16 amino acids. The CDR3 nucleotides are TGTGCCAGCAGTGGGGACCGTAGCGGGGGCGTAGAGACCCTGTACTTC. Its protein is CASSGDRSGGVETLYF.

This chain's CDR3 is CASSLPGAYYGYTF. CDR3 nucleotide sequence: TGTGCCAGCAGTTTACCAGGGGCGTACTATGGCTACACCTTC. This rearrangement joins TRBV28 to TRBJ1-2; tentatively, D is TRBD1 (6 bases). This CDR3 has 14 residues. The V gene lost 2 bases and the J gene lost 3 bases, with 10 bases spanning the gap. Looked up from germline, CDR1 is MDHEN and CDR2 is SYDVKM.

V usage is TRBV4-1 and J usage is TRBJ2-7; D remains unclear. Germline loops: CDR1 MGHRA, CDR2 YSYEKL. The V end lost 4 bases, the J end lost 2 bases, and 15 bases lay between the germline ends. CDR3 length: 15 amino acids. In DNA form, the CDR3 reads TGCGCCAGCAGCCCCCTAGTTGGGTCCCCCTACGAGCAGTACTTC. Protein sequence: CASSPLVGSPYEQYF.

This sequence joins TRBV5-1 and TRBJ2-2, with no clear D. CDR3 length: 13 amino acids. V gave up 4 bases and J gave up 5 bases, with 9 bases separating them. From germline, CDR1 is SGHRS and CDR2 YFSETQ. CDR3 nucleotide sequence: TGCGCCAGCAGCGTGGCACAAACCGGGGAGCTGTTTTTT. This encodes CASSVAQTGELFF.

This clonotype was found a few times. The CDR3 DNA reads as TGTGCCAGCAGCCAAGATCCTAACTATGGCTACACCTTC. It codes for CASSQDPNYGYTF. The V call is TRBV4-2, the J call TRBJ1-2, with D uncertain. V lost 0 bases and J lost 0, with 2 bases in between. This CDR3 is 13 amino acids long. Looked up from germline, CDR1 is LGHNA and CDR2 is YNFKEQ.